The present TCR beta chain was sequenced within a study of CD8 T cells in ankylosing spondylitis. General observations from the study: Prior work had noted some motif variants in reactive arthritis blood and synovial fluid. It appeared that ankylosing spondylitis blood was characterized by a TCR beta motif of fewer than 10 highly homologous variants. Enrichment of disease-linked clones was reportedly significant in matched ankylosing spondylitis synovial fluid.

The CDR3 consists of 17 residues. The table lists this clonotype with many counts. The antigen is unknown. Quantitative molecular-barcoded 5'-RACE generated the TCR beta libraries. TCRdb analysed the 5' RACE reads with MiXCR anew, one entry per CDR3 protein. The table has roughly 250,000 distinct CDR3 sequences, 8% to 9.5% seen once. The clonotype was recovered from a male donor with ankylosing spondylitis or in good health (not recorded which). What was sequenced was blood, either unsorted or a sorted T cell fraction (not recorded which). The chain links TRBV21-1 to TRBJ2-3; the DNA was not used to check the table's D call, TRBD2. TRBV21-1 is tagged as a pseudogene. DNA for the CDR3: TGTGCCAGCAGCAAAGCTATCAGCGGTTTTTGCACAGATACGCAGTATTTT. It specifies CASSKAISGFCTDTQYF.